One and the same sample provided the 26 T cell receptor beta chains below, sequenced in a study of blood T cell repertoires in COVID-19. The method was immunoSEQ multiplex PCR; TCRdb's version includes in-frame clones alone and lacks a portion of them. The sample has 300,000 to 400,000 clones, 80% to 90% seen once; the top ten hold around 5%. What was sequenced was PBMCs or T cells enriched from blood (not recorded which). These receptors all come from a man in his thirties or forties who had recovered from COVID-19.

The rearrangement links TRBV11-2 to TRBJ1-2; possible D gene TRBD1, 6 bases. CDR3 length equals 15 residues. CDR1 and CDR2 (germline): SGHAT, FQNNGV. The ends were cut back, 1 base at V and 2 bases at J, with 11 bases in the middle. The DNA of the CDR3 is TGTGCCAGCAGCTTAGGTGCGGGGGCGAACTATGGCTACACCTTC. It specifies CASSLGAGANYGYTF.

V is TRBV7-9 and J is TRBJ1-2; the D is unclear. The length of the CDR3 is 15 residues. V lost 2 bases and J 2 bases, leaving 12 bases between the germline ends. In germline, CDR1 is SEHNR, CDR2 FQNEAQ (reference sequence). The CDR3 nucleotides are TGTGCCAGCAGCTTACAGCCGGGAAGGAACTATGGCTACACCTTC. It codes for CASSLQPGRNYGYTF. The full variable domain, its missing parts supplied by reference TRBV7-9 and TRBJ1-2, is DTGVSQNPRHKITKRGQNVTFRCDPISEHNRLYWYRQTLGQGPEFLTYFQNEAQLEKSRLLSDRFSAERPKGSFSTLEIQRTEQGDSAMYLCASSLQPGRNYGYTFGSGTRLTVV.

The chain combines TRBV21-1 with TRBJ1-6. TRBV21-1 is reported as a pseudogene. The CDR3 has 18 residues. The CDR3: CASSKFERRAGDNSPLHF. For the CDR3, the DNA is TGTGCCAGCAGCAAGTTTGAGAGAAGGGCGGGGGATAATTCACCCCTCCACTTT.

The CDR3 sequence is CASSISDRGGYGYTF. CDR3 nucleotide sequence: TGTGCCAGTAGCATTTCGGACAGGGGAGGCTATGGCTACACCTTC. The J gene is TRBJ1-2, the V gene TRBV19, with TRBD1 matching 9 bases. The CDR3 is made up of 15 amino acids. Germline CDR1 and CDR2: LNHDA and SQIVND (reference sequence). J lost 4 bases, V lost 6 bases, and 9 bases had no gene match.

This clone has only one observation. V usage is TRBV15 and J usage is TRBJ2-2; D may be TRBD2 (6 bases). CDR3 length: 17 residues. Trimming removed 1 base at V and 6 bases at J, with 18 bases between. Per germline, CDR1 LNHNV and CDR2 YYDKDF (reference sequence). The CDR3 sequence: CATSRVVGGTGAGELFF. The CDR3 region has the DNA TGTGCCACCAGCAGAGTGGTCGGGGGAACGGGAGCCGGGGAGCTGTTTTTT.

The table lists this clone with a count of one. The CDR3 DNA sequence: TGTGCCAGCAGTTTACTAGCGGGGGGGCCTTGGGAGACCCAGTACTTC. Protein product: CASSLLAGGPWETQYF. This chain uses TRBV27 with TRBJ2-5; 12 nucleotides agree with TRBD2. The V and J ends lost 2 bases and 5 bases, in that order; junction bases with no gene match: 6. Germline V gene sequence: CDR1 MNHEY, CDR2 SMNVEV (reference sequence). This CDR3 is 16 amino acids long.

The chain employs TRBV4-2 and TRBJ2-5, with 11 bases identical to TRBD2. From germline, CDR1 is LGHNA and CDR2 YNFKEQ. The CDR3 covers 15 residues. Trimming removed 4 bases from V and 2 bases from J; junction bases left unmatched: 3. CDR3 nucleotides: TGTGCCAGCAGCCCGGGACTAGCGGTACAAGAGACCCAGTACTTC. This codes for CASSPGLAVQETQYF.

V usage is TRBV2 and J usage is TRBJ1-5, with 8 bases lining up with TRBD1. V was pared by 7 bases and J by 0 bases, with 14 bases of the junction left unmatched. There are 18 residues in the CDR3. CDR1 and CDR2 from the germline V gene are SNHLY and FYNNEI. Here the CDR3 DNA reads TGTGCCAGCACTGGGAGAGGGACAGGAGACTATAGCAATCAGCCCCAGCATTTT. It codes for CASTGRGTGDYSNQPQHF.

The J gene is TRBJ2-7, the V gene TRBV4-1; TRBD1 is a possible D gene (6 bases). This CDR3 spans 16 amino acids. The germline CDR1 and CDR2 sequences are MGHRA and YSYEKL. Trimming removed 4 bases from V and 3 bases from J, with 19 bases in between. CDR3 residues: CASSLREHRAGYEQYF. As DNA, the CDR3 is TGCGCCAGCAGCCTAAGAGAGCACAGGGCAGGCTACGAGCAGTACTTC.

V and J are TRBV13 and TRBJ2-7; no clear D gene. The CDR3 has 11 amino acids. Germline-derived CDR1 and CDR2 are PRHDT and FYEKMQ (reference sequence). Trimming removed 0 bases from V and 10 bases from J, with 7 bases in between. The CDR3 spells CASSLGQVQYF. Written as DNA, the CDR3 is TGTGCCAGCAGCTTAGGCCAGGTTCAGTACTTC.

The chain recombines TRBV28 with TRBJ1-5; the D is unclear. Deletions cut 2 bases from V and 1 base from J, with 12 bases between. This CDR3 spans 16 amino acids. Germline CDR1 is MDHEN and CDR2 is SYDVKM. Here the CDR3 reads CASSLGAGSSNQPQHF. Written as DNA, the CDR3 is TGTGCCAGCAGTTTAGGCGCAGGTTCGAGCAATCAGCCCCAGCATTTT.

This clone was counted once. This chain joins TRBV6-4 and TRBJ2-1; TRBD1 agrees at 11 bases. J gave up 9 bases and V 9 bases, and 4 bases lay outside the gene matches. The V gene's germline CDR1 is MRHNA and CDR2 SNTAGT. The CDR3 is 12 residues long. CDR3: CASRDRGAEQFF. The CDR3 DNA follows: TGTGCCAGTCGGGACAGGGGGGCTGAGCAGTTCTTC.

The chain is built from TRBV10-3 and TRBJ2-5, with D maybe TRBD2 (5 bases). The CDR3 has 14 amino acids. Trimming took 0 bases from V and 5 from J, leaving 10 bases between them. CDR1 and CDR2 from the germline V gene are ENHRY and SYGVKD. CDR3 amino acids: CAISESGSEETQYF. In DNA, the CDR3 is TGTGCCATCAGTGAGTCAGGTAGCGAGGAGACCCAGTACTTC.

As to this clone: Within the sample, other DNA sequences also encode this same CDR3. The J gene is TRBJ1-3, the V gene TRBV5-1, with 9 bases fitting TRBD1. Losses at the gene ends were 4 bases for V and 7 bases for J; bases not matched to a gene: 6. The length of the CDR3 is 14 residues. The germline V gene encodes CDR1 SGHRS and CDR2 YFSETQ. This CDR3 is CASSLEGQGNTIYF. CDR3 in DNA: TGCGCCAGCAGCCTCGAGGGACAGGGTAACACCATATATTTT.

The chain links TRBV3-1 (or the pseudogene TRBV3-2) to TRBJ1-4, with 7 bases identical to TRBD1. This CDR3 has 12 amino acids. The germline gives CDR1 LGHDT, CDR2 YNNKEL (reference sequence). The trim removed 4 bases at V and 13 bases at J, leaving 6 bases unmatched. This chain's CDR3 is CASSPQGNRLFF. The CDR3 DNA follows: TGTGCCAGCAGCCCACAGGGGAACCGACTGTTTTTT.

This clone was seen a few times. CDR3 protein: CASSVGPGYNEQFF. The CDR3 bases are TGTGCCAGCAGCGTAGGTCCAGGCTACAATGAGCAGTTCTTC. V and J are TRBV9 and TRBJ2-1; D not certain. Germline V gene lookup returns CDR1 SGDLS and CDR2 YYNGEE. With 0 bases removed from V and 3 bases from J, the gap between germline ends came to 7 bases. CDR3 size: 14 residues.

The chain joins TRBV19 to TRBJ1-5; possibly TRBD1 for D (6 bases). The CDR3 is 15 amino acids. V was trimmed by 5 bases and J by 1 base, leaving 12 bases between them. The germline V gene has CDR1 LNHDA and CDR2 SQIVND (reference sequence). In DNA form, the CDR3 reads TGTGCCAGTAGTCCCAGGACAGCAAGCAATCAGCCCCAGCATTTT. It is translated as CASSPRTASNQPQHF.

CDR3 in DNA: TGCGCCAGCAGCTTCGGACAGGGACCCTACGAGCAGTACTTC. Its protein is CASSFGQGPYEQYF. The rearrangement links TRBV5-1 to TRBJ2-7; 8 bases are a match to TRBD1. Per the germline V gene, CDR1 is SGHRS and CDR2 is YFSETQ. V lost 2 bases and J lost 2; bases outside the gene matches: 3. This CDR3 has 14 amino acids.

The chain is built from TRBV7-9 and TRBJ2-7, with D unresolved. This CDR3 is 13 amino acids long. Trimming took off 4 bases at V and 3 bases at J, with 10 bases between the two ends. Looked up from germline, CDR1 is SEHNR and CDR2 is FQNEAQ (reference sequence). The CDR3 is CASSSRALYEQYF. Here the CDR3 DNA reads TGTGCCAGCAGCTCCCGAGCCCTCTACGAGCAGTACTTC. The full variable domain, in which reference TRBV7-9 and TRBJ2-7 provide the parts outside the CDR3, is DTGVSQNPRHKITKRGQNVTFRCDPISEHNRLYWYRQTLGQGPEFLTYFQNEAQLEKSRLLSDRFSAERPKGSFSTLEIQRTEQGDSAMYLCASSSRALYEQYFGPGTRLTVT.

The chain recombines TRBV10-2 with TRBJ2-3; perhaps TRBD2 as D (5 bases). CDR3 size: 12 residues. V was pared by 4 bases and J by 5 bases, with 7 bases between. Germline CDR1 reads WSHSY; CDR2 reads SAAADI. The CDR3 DNA reads TGCGCCAGCAGTGTAGGGAGAGATACGCAGTATTTT. This encodes CASSVGRDTQYF.

The chain uses TRBV18 and TRBJ1-5; the D gene is possibly TRBD1 (5 bases). The CDR3 is 12 residues long. Trimming left V 3 bases short and J 11 bases short, with 11 bases between. Germline V gene sequence: CDR1 KGHSH, CDR2 LQKENI. The CDR3 DNA reads as TGTGCCAGCTCACCGCTGGGGGGGACCCAGCATTTT. It encodes CASSPLGGTQHF.

The chain carries TRBV11-1 and TRBJ2-3; possibly TRBD1 for D (7 bases). CDR3 size: 15 residues. V lost 2 bases and J 4 bases, leaving 13 bases between the germline ends. Germline CDR1 is SGHAT and CDR2 is FQDESV (reference sequence). CDR3 bases: TGTGCCAGCAGCTTAAGGGGGCGGGGACCAGATACGCAGTATTTT. Its translation: CASSLRGRGPDTQYF.

V and J are TRBV6-5 and TRBJ1-2; D may be TRBD1 (5 bases). The CDR3 runs to 14 residues. Trimming removed 4 bases at V and 4 bases at J, with 13 bases between. The germline CDR1 and CDR2 sequences are MNHEY and SVGAGI. This CDR3 is CASSLRRTGYGYTF. As DNA, the CDR3 is TGTGCCAGCAGTTTACGCCGAACAGGCTATGGCTACACCTTC.

This chain links TRBV19 with TRBJ1-3; TRBD1 aligns across 7 bases. The germline gives CDR1 LNHDA, CDR2 SQIVND (reference sequence). The J segment lost 0 bases and the V segment lost 5 bases, leaving 7 bases of the junction unmatched. CDR3 length equals 16 residues. The CDR3 bases are TGTGCCAGTAGTCAAAGGGGACAGATCTCTGGAAACACCATATATTTT. Protein product: CASSQRGQISGNTIYF.

This clone was recorded once. The chain recombines TRBV2 with TRBJ1-5; TRBD1 aligns across 7 bases. The junction had 2 bases not matched to a gene; V was cut back by 7 bases and J by 2 bases. CDR3 size: 13 residues. The germline gives CDR1 SNHLY, CDR2 FYNNEI. The CDR3 here is CASNTGGNQPQHF. CDR3 DNA: TGTGCCAGCAATACAGGGGGCAATCAGCCCCAGCATTTT.

V gene TRBV5-6 combines with J gene TRBJ1-6; no reliable D call. Germline assignment: CDR1 SGHDT and CDR2 YYEEEE. V lost 2 bases and J 7 bases, leaving 19 bases between the germline ends. This CDR3 is 17 amino acids long. The CDR3 loop is CASSFSDKVVSNSPLHF. In DNA, the CDR3 is TGTGCCAGCAGCTTCTCCGACAAGGTGGTATCGAATTCACCCCTCCACTTT.